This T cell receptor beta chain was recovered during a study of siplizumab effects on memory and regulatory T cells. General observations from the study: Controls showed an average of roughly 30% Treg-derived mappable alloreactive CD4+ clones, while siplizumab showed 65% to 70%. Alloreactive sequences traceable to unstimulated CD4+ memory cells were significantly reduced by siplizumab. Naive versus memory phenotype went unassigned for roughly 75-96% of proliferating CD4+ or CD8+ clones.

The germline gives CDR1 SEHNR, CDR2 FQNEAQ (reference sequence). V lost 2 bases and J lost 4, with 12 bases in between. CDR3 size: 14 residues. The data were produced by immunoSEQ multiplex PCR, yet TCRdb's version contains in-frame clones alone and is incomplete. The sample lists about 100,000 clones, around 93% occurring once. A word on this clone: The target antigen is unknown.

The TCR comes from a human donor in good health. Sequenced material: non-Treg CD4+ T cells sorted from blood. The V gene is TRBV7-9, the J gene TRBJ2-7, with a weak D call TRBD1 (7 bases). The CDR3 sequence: CASSLQGGAYEQYF. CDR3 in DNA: TGTGCCAGCAGCTTACAGGGGGGTGCGTACGAGCAGTACTTC.